Below, 3 T cell receptor beta chains from the same sample are listed, as sequenced in a study of breast tumors, draining lymph nodes, adjacent tissues. Samples came from axillary lymph nodes draining the breast cancer. TCRdb re-derived calls from the multiplex PCR reads in MiXCR, one entry per CDR3 protein. The table shows 85,000 to 130,000 distinct CDR3 sequences, with roughly 20% occurring only once. Sequences were obtained from axillary lymph node tissue. The receptors derive from a female donor with breast cancer. Some clones in this sample may be carry-over from other donors' samples.

This clonotype appeared many times. The rearrangement uses TRBV6-5 and TRBJ1-2; D might be TRBD1 (6 bases). The CDR3 covers 14 residues. Germline lookup yields CDR1 MNHEY and CDR2 SVGAGI. The V end was cut by 6 bases, the J end by 4 bases, with 15 bases between. CDR3: CASRTLGGGYGYTF. Here the CDR3 DNA reads TGTGCCAGCAGGACCCTCGGAGGGGGCTATGGCTACACCTTC.

The chain is built from TRBV10-3 and TRBJ1-5; TRBD1 might be the D (6 bases). The germline CDR1 and CDR2 sequences are ENHRY and SYGVKD. Between the trimmed V and J ends, which lost 10 bases and 4 bases, there was a span of 11 bases. CDR3 length equals 12 residues. CDR3 residues: CATQGGNQPQHF. In DNA, the CDR3 is TGTGCCACACAGGGCGGGAATCAGCCCCAGCATTTT.

The gene calls are TRBV27 and TRBJ1-2, with a tentative D call TRBD1 (6 bases). From germline, CDR1 is MNHEY and CDR2 SMNVEV (reference sequence). The CDR3 has 14 residues. Deletions cut 0 bases from V and 7 bases from J, with 12 bases between. The DNA of the CDR3 is TGTGCCAGCAGTTTATCGCGGGGGGCAGGTGGCTACACCTTC. Translation gives CASSLSRGAGGYTF.